This TCR beta chain derives from a study of response to subunit inactivated influenza vaccine. One entry per CDR3 protein results from TCRdb running MiXCR on the RT-PCR reads. The sample holds hundreds of thousands of distinct CDR3 sequences; approximately 17% are singletons and the top ten take 11%. The study, taken as a whole, reports: The authors proposed limited new T cell recruitment per seasonal influenza vaccination.

This clonotype was counted ten times or more. Its matching antigen is unknown. This CDR3 region has 15 residues. Germline CDR1 is SQVTM and CDR2 is ANQGSEA. V shed 4 bases, J shed 1 base, and the junction held 7 bases outside the gene matches. This sample comprised PBMCs from blood, obtained roughly 5 days after vaccination. The V gene is TRBV29-1, the J gene TRBJ2-3, with 8 bases that match TRBD1. The clonotype was recovered from a man between 45 and 60 years old who received an inactivated influenza vaccine. The CDR3 loop reads CSVVQGVIGTDTQYF. As DNA, the CDR3 is TGCAGCGTTGTACAGGGGGTTATTGGCACAGATACGCAGTATTTT.